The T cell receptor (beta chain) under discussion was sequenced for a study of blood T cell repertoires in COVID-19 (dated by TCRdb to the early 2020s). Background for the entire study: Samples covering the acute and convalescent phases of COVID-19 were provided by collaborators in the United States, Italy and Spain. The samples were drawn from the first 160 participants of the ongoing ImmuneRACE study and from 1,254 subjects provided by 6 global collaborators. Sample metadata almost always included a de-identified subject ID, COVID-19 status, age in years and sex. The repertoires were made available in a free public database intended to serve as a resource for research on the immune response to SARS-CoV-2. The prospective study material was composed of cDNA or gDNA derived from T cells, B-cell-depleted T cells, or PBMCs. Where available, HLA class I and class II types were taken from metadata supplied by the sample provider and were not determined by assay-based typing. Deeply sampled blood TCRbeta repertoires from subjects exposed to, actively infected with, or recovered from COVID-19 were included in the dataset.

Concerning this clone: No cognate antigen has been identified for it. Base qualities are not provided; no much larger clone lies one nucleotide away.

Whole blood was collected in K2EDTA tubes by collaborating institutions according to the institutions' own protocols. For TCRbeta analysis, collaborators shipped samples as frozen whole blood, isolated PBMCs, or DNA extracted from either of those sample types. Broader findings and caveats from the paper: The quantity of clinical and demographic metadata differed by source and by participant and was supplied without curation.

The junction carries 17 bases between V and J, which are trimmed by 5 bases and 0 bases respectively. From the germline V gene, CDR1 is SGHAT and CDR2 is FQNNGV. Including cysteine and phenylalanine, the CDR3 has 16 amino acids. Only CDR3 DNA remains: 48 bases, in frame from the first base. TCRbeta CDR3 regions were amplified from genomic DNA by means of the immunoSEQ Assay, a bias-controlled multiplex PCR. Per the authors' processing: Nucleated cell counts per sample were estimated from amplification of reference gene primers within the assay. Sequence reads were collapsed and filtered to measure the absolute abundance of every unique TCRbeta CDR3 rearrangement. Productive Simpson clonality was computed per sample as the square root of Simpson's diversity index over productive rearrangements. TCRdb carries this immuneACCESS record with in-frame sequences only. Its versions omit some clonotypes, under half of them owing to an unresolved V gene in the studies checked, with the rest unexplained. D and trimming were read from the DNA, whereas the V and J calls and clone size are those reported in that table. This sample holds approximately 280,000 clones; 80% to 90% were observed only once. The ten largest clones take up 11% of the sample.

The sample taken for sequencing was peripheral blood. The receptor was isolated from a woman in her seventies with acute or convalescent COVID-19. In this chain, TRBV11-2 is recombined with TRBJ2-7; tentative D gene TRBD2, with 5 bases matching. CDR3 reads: CASSVMAGGSSYEQYF. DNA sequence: TGTGCCAGCAGCGTTATGGCGGGTGGAAGCTCCTACGAGCAGTACTTC.